The TCR beta chain described here comes from a study of cytomegalovirus exposure and HLA in healthy donors. Turning to the study itself: In an earlier analysis, around 100 million unique TCR beta sequences were found from about 179 million T cells. Study conclusions and caveats: Common viral pathogens seemed, in a later analysis, to connect with several of the most significant clusters. Highly shared variants forming one cluster were likely a sequencing artifact.

As regards this clone: Its antigen remains unidentified.

PCR primers comprised 60 Vbeta and 13 Jbeta primers. Sequencing was performed with immunoSEQ multiplex PCR; in TCRdb, only in-frame clones are kept and a portion is missing. The sample records roughly 160,000 clones, approximately 70% being singletons. V lost 5 bases and J lost 1, with 8 bases in between. The V gene's germline CDR1 is SNHLY and CDR2 FYNNEI. CDR3 size: 13 residues. The origin of this receptor is a woman between 18 and 30 years old in good health and CMV-seropositive. This sequence joins TRBV2 and TRBJ1-2, with D maybe TRBD1 (5 bases). The source material was PBMCs. The CDR3 DNA follows: TGTGCCAGCAGTCTCGACAGTAACTATGGCTACACCTTC. Its translation: CASSLDSNYGYTF.